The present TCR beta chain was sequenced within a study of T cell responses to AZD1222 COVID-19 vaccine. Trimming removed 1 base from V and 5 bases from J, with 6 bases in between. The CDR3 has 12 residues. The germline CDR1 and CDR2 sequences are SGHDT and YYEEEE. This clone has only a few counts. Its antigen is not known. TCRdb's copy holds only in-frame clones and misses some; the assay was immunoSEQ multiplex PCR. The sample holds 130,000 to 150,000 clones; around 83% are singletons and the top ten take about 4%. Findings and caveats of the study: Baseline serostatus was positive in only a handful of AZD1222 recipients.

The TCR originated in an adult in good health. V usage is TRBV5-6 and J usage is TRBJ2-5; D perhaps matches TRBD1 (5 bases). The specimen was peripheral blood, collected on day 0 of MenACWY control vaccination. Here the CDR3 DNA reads TGTGCCAGCAGCTTGAGGGGTGAGACCCAGTACTTC. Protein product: CASSLRGETQYF.